Detailed here is one T cell receptor (beta chain). The data belong to a study of T cells after yellow fever vaccination. The CDR3 length is 14 residues. In germline, CDR1 is SQVTM, CDR2 ANQGSEA. V dropped 5 bases and J dropped 5 bases, with 18 bases sitting between them. Production of TCR cDNA was by 5'RACE template switching, which also added a universal primer site and UMIs. From the 5' RACE reads, TCRdb called clonotypes with MiXCR, one entry per CDR3 protein. The sample comprises 400,000 or so distinct CDR3 sequences, about 6% of which are singletons, and approximately 16% rests with the top ten. The receptor was isolated from a man aged 25-40 years who received the YFV17D yellow fever vaccine. The source material was PBMCs, sampled 5 days after the yellow fever booster vaccination. The V gene is TRBV29-1, the J gene TRBJ2-5, with D uncertain. Here the CDR3 DNA reads TGCAGCGTTACCCTGGCGAAGGGAAGGGAGACCCAGTACTTC. Translated, it gives CSVTLAKGRETQYF.